This T cell receptor (beta chain) was identified in a study of fetal regulatory T cell absence and autoimmunity. From germline, CDR1 is KGHSH and CDR2 LQKENI. The CDR3 is 16 amino acids. V shed 2 bases and J 2 bases; nucleotides not matched to a gene: 4. Using immunoSEQ multiplex PCR, the repertoire was profiled, and TCRdb retains in-frame clones only, with some absent. The data contain 95,000 to 100,000 clones, 60% to 80% of them seen just once; the ten biggest clones take up 1.5% to 2%. This sequence joins TRBV18 and TRBJ2-1; 9 bases line up with TRBD2. The sequenced sample was pancreas tissue. This sequence originates from a male donor with IPEX syndrome. The CDR3 nucleotides read TGTGCCAGCTCACCAGCACAGCGGGGGGCCTACAATGAGCAGTTCTTC. Its protein product is CASSPAQRGAYNEQFF.